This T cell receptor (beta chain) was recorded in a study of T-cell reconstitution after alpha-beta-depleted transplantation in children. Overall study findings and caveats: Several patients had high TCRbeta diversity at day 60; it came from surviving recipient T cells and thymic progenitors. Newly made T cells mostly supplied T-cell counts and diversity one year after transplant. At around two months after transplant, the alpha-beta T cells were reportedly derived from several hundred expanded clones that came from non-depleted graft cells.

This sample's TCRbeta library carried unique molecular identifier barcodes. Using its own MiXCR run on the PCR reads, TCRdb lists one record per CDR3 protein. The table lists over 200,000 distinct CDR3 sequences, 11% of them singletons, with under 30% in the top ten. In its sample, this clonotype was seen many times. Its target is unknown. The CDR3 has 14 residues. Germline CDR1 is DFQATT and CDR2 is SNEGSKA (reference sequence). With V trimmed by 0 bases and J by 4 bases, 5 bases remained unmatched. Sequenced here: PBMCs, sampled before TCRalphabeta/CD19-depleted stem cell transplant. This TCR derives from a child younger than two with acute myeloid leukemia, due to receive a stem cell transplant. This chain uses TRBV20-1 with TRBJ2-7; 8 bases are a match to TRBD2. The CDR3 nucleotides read TGCAGTGCTAGAGATCTCAGCGGGAGATACGAGCAGTACTTC. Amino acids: CSARDLSGRYEQYF.